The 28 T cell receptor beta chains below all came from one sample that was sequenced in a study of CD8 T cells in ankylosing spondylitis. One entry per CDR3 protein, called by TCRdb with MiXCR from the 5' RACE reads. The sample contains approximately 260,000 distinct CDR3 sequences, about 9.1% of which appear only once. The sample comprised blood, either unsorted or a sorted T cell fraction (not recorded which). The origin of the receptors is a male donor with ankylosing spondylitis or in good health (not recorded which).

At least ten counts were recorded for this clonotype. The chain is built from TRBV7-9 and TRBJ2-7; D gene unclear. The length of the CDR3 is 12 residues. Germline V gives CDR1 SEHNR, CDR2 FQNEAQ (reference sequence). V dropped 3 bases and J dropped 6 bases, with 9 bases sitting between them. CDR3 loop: CASSFGGLEQYF. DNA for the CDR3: TGTGCCAGCAGCTTTGGCGGCCTCGAGCAGTACTTC.

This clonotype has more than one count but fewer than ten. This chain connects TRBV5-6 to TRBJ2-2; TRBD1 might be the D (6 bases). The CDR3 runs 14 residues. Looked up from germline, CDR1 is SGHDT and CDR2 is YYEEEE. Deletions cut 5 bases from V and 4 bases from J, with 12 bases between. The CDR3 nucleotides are TGTGCCAGCAGATTCAGGACAGCCACCGGGGAGCTGTTTTTT. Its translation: CASRFRTATGELFF.

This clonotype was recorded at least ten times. DNA for the CDR3: TGCAGCGTTGCCGCACAGGGGTTTGGTACGCAGTATTTT. Protein product: CSVAAQGFGTQYF. The J gene is TRBJ2-3, the V gene TRBV29-1; 7 positions match TRBD1. This CDR3 contains 13 residues. Losses at the gene ends were 4 bases for V and 8 bases for J; bases not matched to a gene: 9. Germline-derived CDR1 and CDR2 are SQVTM and ANQGSEA.

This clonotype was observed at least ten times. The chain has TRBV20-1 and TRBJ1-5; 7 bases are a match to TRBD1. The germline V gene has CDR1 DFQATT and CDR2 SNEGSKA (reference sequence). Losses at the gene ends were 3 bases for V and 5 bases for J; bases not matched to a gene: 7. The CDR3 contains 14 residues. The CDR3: CSASLGRGDQPQHF. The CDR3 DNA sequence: TGCAGTGCTAGCCTGGGCAGGGGGGATCAGCCCCAGCATTTT.

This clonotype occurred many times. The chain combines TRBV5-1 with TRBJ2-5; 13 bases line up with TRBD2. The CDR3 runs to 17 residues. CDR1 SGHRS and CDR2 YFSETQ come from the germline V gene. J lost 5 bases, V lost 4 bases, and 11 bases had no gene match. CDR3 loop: CASSDNGLAGVRETQYF. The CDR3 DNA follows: TGCGCCAGCAGCGATAATGGACTAGCGGGAGTCCGCGAGACCCAGTACTTC.

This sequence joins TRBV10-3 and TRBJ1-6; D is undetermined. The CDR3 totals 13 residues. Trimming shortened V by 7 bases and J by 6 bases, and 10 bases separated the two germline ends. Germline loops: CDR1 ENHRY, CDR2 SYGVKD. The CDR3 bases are TGTGCCATCACGTCGCAGCCTAATTCACCCCTCCACTTT. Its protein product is CAITSQPNSPLHF.

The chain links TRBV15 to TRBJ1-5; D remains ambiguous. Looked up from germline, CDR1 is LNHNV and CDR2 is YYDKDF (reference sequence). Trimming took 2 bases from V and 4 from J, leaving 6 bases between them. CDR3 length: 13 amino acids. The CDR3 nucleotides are TGTGCCACCAGCAGACAGAAGAATCAGCCCCAGCATTTT. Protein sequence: CATSRQKNQPQHF.

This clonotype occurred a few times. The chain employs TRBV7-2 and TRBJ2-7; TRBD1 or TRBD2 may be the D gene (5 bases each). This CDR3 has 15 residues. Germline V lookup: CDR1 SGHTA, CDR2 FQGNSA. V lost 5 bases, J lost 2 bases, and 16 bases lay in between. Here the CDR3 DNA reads TGTGCCAGCAGCGTCCGGGACGGAGATCCCTACGAGCAGTACTTC. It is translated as CASSVRDGDPYEQYF.

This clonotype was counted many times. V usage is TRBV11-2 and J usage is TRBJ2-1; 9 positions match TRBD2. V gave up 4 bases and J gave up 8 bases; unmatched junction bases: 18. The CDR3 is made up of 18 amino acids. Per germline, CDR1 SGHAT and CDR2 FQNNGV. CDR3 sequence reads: CASSSLVQIAGVWYEQFF. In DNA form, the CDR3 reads TGTGCCAGCAGCTCGCTCGTCCAAATAGCGGGAGTATGGTATGAGCAGTTCTTC.

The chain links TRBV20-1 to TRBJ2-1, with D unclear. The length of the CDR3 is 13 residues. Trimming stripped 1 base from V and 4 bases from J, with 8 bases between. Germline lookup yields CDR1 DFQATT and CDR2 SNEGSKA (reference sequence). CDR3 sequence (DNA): TGCAGTGCTAGAGTTACTACATACAATGAGCAGTTCTTC. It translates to CSARVTTYNEQFF.

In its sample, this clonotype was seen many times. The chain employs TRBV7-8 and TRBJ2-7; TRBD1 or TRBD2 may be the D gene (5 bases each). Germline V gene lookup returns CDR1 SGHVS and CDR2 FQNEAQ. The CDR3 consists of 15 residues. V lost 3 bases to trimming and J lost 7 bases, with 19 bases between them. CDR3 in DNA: TGTGCCAGCAGCTTTAGGGACCGGGGATTGCCGGAGCAGTACTTC. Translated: CASSFRDRGLPEQYF.

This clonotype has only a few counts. For the CDR3, the DNA is TGCGCCAGCAGCTTGGCCGGGGGAACTGGGGCCAACGTCCTGACTTTC. Protein sequence: CASSLAGGTGANVLTF. This chain links TRBV5-1 with TRBJ2-6; maybe TRBD2 (6 bases). Germline V CDR1 and CDR2: SGHRS, YFSETQ. The CDR3 length is 16 residues. Trimming left V 0 bases short and J 2 bases short, with 9 bases between. Full variable domain (outside the CDR3, taken from reference TRBV5-1 and TRBJ2-6): KAGVTQTPRYLIKTRGQQVTLSCSPISGHRSVSWYQQTPGQGLQFLFEYFSETQRNKGNFPGRFSGRQFSNSRSEMNVSTLELGDSALYLCASSLAGGTGANVLTFGAGSRLTVL.

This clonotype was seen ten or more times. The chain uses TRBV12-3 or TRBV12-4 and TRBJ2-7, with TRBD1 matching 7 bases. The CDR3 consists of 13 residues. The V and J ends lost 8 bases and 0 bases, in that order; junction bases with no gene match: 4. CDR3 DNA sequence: TGTGCCAGCTCGGACAGGAGCTCCTACGAGCAGTACTTC. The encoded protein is CASSDRSSYEQYF.

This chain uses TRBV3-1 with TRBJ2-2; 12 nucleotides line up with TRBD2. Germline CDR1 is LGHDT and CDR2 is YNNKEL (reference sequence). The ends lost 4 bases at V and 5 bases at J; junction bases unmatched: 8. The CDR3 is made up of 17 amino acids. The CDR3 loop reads CASSPGLAGGPTGELFF. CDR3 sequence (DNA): TGTGCCAGCAGCCCTGGGCTAGCGGGAGGGCCAACCGGGGAGCTGTTTTTT.

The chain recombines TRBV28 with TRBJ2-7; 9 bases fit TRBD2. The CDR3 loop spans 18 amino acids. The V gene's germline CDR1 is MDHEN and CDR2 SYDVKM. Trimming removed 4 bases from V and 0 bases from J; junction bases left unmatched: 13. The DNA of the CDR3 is TGTGCCAGCAGTTGGGGAAGGACTAGCGCCGGGCCCTCCTACGAGCAGTACTTC. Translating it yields CASSWGRTSAGPSYEQYF.

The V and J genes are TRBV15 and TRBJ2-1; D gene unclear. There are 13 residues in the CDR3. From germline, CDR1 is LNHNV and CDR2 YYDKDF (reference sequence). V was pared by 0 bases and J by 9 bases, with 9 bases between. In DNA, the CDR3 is TGTGCCACCAGCAGAGATCCTGTAACTGAGCAGTTCTTC. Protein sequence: CATSRDPVTEQFF.

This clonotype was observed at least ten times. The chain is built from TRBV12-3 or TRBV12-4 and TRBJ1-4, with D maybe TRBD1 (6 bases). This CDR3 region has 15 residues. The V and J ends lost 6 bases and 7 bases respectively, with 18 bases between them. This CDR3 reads CASRAVSGAREKLFF. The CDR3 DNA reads TGTGCCAGCAGAGCGGTCTCGGGGGCCCGTGAAAAACTGTTTTTT.

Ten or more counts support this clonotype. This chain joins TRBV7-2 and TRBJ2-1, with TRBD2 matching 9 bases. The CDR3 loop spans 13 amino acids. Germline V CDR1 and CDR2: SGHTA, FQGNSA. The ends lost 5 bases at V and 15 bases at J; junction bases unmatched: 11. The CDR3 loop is CASSPRLAEFLFF. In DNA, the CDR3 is TGTGCCAGCAGCCCCCGACTAGCGGAGTTCTTGTTCTTC.

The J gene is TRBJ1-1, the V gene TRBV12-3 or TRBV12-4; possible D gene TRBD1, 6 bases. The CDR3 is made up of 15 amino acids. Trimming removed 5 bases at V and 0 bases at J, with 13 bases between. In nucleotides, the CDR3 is TGTGCCAGCAGTCTAAGGACAGACCTGAACACTGAAGCTTTCTTT. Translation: CASSLRTDLNTEAFF.

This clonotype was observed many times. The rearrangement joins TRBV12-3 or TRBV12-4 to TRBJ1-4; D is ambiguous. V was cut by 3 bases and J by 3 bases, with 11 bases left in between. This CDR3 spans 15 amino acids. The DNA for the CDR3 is TGTGCCAGCAGTTTCACGTGGGGATCTAATGAAAAACTGTTTTTT. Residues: CASSFTWGSNEKLFF.

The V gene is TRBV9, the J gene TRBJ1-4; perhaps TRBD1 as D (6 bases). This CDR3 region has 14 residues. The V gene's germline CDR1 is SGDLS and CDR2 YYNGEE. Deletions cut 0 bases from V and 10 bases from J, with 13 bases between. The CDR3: CASSVEAGEAKLFF. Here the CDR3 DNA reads TGTGCCAGCAGCGTAGAGGCAGGGGAGGCAAAACTGTTTTTT.

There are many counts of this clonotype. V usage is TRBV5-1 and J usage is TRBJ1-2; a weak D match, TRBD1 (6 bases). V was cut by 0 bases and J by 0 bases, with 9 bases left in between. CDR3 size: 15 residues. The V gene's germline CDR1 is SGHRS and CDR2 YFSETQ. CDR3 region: CASSLGRTANYGYTF. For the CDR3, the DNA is TGCGCCAGCAGCTTGGGAAGGACAGCTAACTATGGCTACACCTTC.

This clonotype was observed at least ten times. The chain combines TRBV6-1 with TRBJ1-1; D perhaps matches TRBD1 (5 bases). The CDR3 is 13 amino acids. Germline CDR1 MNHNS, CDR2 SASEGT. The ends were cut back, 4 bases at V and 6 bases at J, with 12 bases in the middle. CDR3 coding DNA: TGTGCCAGCAGTGGCAGGGCGATCGCTGAAGCTTTCTTT. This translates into CASSGRAIAEAFF.

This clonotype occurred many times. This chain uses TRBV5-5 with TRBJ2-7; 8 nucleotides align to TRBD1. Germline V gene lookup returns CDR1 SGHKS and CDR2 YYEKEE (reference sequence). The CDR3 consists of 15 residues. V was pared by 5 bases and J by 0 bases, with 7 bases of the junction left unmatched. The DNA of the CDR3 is TGTGCCAGCAGTTTCCGGACAGGGACCTCCTACGAGCAGTACTTC. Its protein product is CASSFRTGTSYEQYF.

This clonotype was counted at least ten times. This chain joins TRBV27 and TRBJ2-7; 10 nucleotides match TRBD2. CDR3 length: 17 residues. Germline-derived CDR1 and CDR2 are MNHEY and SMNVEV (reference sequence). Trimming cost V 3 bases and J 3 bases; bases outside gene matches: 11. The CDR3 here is CASSFKSTGTSDYEQYF. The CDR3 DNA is TGTGCCAGCAGTTTCAAATCCACGGGGACTAGCGACTACGAGCAGTACTTC.

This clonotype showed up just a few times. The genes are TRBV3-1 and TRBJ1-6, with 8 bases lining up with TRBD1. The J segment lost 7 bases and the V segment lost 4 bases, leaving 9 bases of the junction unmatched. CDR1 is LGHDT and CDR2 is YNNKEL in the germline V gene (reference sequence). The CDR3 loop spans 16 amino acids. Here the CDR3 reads CASSPFLGQVNSPLHF. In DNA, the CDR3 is TGTGCCAGCAGCCCCTTCTTGGGACAGGTGAATTCACCCCTCCACTTT.

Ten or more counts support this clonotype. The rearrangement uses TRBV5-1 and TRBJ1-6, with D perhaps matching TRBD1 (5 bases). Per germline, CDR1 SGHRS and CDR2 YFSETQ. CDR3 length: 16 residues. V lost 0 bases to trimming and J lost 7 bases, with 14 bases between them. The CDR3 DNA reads TGCGCCAGCAGCTTGGATCTCGGGGCGAGGAATTCACCCCTCCACTTT. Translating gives CASSLDLGARNSPLHF.

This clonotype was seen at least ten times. The CDR3 spells CSASAPGNRDTEAFF. CDR3 nucleotide sequence: TGCAGTGCTTCCGCCCCAGGGAATAGAGACACTGAAGCTTTCTTT. The chain links TRBV20-1 to TRBJ1-1; D might be TRBD1 (5 bases). Germline V gene data show CDR1 as DFQATT and CDR2 as SNEGSKA (reference sequence). CDR3 length: 15 residues. V was shortened by 5 bases and J by 3 bases, with 19 bases between the two germline ends.